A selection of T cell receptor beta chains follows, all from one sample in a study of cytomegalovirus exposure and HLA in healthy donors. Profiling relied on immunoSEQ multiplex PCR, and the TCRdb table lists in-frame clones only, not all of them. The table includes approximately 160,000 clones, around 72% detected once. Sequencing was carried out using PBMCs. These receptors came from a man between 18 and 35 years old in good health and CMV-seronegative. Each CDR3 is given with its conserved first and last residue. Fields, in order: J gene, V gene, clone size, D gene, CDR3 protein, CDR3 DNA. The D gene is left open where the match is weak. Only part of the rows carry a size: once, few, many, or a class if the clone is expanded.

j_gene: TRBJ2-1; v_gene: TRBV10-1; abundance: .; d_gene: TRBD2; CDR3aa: CASGLAGANEQFF; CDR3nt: TGCGCCAGCGGACTAGCGGGAGCTAATGAGCAGTTCTTC
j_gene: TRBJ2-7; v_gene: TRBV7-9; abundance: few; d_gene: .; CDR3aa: CASSLVVPGAYEQYF; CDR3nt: TGTGCCAGCAGCTTAGTGGTGCCCGGGGCCTACGAGCAGTACTTC
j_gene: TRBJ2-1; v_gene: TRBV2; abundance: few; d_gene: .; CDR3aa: CASSYHRDEQFF; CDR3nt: TGTGCCAGCAGTTACCACCGGGATGAGCAGTTCTTC
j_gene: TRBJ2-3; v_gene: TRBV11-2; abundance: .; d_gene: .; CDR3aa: CASSRAAGLGITDTQYF; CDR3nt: TGTGCCAGCAGCCGCGCCGCGGGGCTGGGAATAACAGATACGCAGTATTTT
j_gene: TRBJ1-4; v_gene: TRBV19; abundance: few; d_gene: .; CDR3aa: CASSSGQSATNEKLFF; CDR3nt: TGTGCCAGTAGTTCCGGACAGAGTGCAACTAATGAAAAACTGTTTTTT
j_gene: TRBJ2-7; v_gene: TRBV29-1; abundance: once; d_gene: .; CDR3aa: CSVEGLDGNEQYF; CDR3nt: TGCAGCGTTGAGGGCTTAGATGGCAACGAGCAGTACTTC
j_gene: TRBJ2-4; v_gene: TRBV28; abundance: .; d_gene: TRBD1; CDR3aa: CASKGTGGKAKNIQYF; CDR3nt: TGTGCCAGCAAAGGGACAGGGGGGAAGGCCAAAAACATTCAGTACTTC
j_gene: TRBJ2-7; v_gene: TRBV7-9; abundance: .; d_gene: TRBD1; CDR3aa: CASSSGQGEGYEQYF; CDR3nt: TGTGCCAGCAGCTCGGGACAGGGAGAGGGCTACGAGCAGTACTTC
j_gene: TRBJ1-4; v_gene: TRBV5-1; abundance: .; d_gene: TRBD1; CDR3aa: CASSWAGQTASSNEKLFF; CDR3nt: TGCGCCAGCAGCTGGGCGGGACAGACGGCTTCATCTAATGAAAAACTGTTTTTT
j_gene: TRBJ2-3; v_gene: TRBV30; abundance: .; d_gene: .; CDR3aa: CAWSVLDSPWSDTQYF; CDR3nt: TGTGCCTGGAGTGTACTGGACTCCCCTTGGTCCGATACGCAGTATTTT
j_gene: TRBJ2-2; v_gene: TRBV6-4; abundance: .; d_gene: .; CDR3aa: CASGHTDTGELFF; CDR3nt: TGTGCCAGCGGACACACCGACACCGGGGAGCTGTTTTTT
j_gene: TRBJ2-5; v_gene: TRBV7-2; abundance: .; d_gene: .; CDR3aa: CASSPGEEETQYF; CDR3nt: TGTGCCAGCAGCCCTGGGGAGGAAGAGACCCAGTACTTC
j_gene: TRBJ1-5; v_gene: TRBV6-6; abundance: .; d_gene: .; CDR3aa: CASSSQISNQPQHF; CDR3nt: TGTGCCAGCAGTTCCCAGATTAGCAATCAGCCCCAGCATTTT
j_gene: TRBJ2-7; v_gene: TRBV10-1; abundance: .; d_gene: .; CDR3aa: CASSDSVGSPSYEQYF; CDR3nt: TGCGCCAGCAGTGATTCGGTCGGGAGTCCTTCCTACGAGCAGTACTTC
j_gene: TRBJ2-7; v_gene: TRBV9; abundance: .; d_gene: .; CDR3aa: CASSRDNPYEQYF; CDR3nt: TGTGCCAGCAGCCGGGACAACCCCTACGAGCAGTACTTC
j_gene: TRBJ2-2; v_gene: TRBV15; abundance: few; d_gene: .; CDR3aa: CATSRDQGSAGELFF; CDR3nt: TGTGCCACCAGCAGAGACCAGGGATCTGCCGGGGAGCTGTTTTTT
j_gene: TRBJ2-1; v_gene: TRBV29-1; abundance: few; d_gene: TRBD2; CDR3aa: CSASGYNEQFF; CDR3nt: TGCAGCGCTAGCGGGTACAATGAGCAGTTCTTC
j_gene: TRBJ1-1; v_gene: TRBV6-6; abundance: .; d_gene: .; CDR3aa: CASSYSFGVEAFF; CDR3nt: TGTGCCAGCAGTTACTCGTTCGGGGTTGAAGCTTTCTTT
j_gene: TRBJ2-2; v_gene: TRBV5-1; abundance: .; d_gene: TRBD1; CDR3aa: CASSLAGTGGELFF; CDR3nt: TGCGCCAGCAGCTTGGCGGGGACAGGCGGGGAGCTGTTTTTT
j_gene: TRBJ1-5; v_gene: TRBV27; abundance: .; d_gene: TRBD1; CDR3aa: CASHQGGSNQPQHF; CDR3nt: TGTGCCAGCCATCAGGGGGGTAGCAATCAGCCCCAGCATTTT
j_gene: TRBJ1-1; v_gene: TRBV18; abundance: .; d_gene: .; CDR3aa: CASSPLGETEAFF; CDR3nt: TGTGCCAGCTCACCCCTCGGGGAAACTGAAGCTTTCTTT
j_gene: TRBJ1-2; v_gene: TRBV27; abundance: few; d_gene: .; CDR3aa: CASRPQGGFYGYTF; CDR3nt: TGTGCCAGCAGACCTCAGGGCGGATTCTATGGCTACACCTTC
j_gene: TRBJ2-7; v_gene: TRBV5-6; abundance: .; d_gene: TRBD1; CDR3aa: CASSLYAAGGLEQYF; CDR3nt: TGTGCCAGCAGCTTGTACGCGGCAGGGGGCTTGGAGCAGTACTTC
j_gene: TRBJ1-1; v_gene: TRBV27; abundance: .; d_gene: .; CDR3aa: CASSFVGENTEAFF; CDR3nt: TGTGCCAGCAGTTTCGTAGGGGAGAACACTGAAGCTTTCTTT
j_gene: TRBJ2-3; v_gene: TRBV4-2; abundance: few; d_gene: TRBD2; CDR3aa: CASRETSGKTDTQYF; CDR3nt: TGTGCCAGCAGGGAGACTAGCGGGAAAACAGATACGCAGTATTTT
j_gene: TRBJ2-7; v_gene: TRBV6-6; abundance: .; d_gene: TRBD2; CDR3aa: CASSQLTSGRFYEQYF; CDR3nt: TGTGCCAGCAGTCAATTGACTAGCGGGAGGTTCTACGAGCAGTACTTC
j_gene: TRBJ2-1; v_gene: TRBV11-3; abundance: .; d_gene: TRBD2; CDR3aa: CASSLEYGGRPYNEQFF; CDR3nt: TGTGCCAGCAGCTTAGAGTATGGCGGGAGGCCCTACAATGAGCAGTTCTTC
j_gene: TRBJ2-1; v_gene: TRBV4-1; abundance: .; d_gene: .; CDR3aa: CASSQGASGRSNAYNEQFF; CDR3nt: TGCGCCAGCAGCCAAGGGGCTAGTGGGAGGAGCAACGCCTACAATGAGCAGTTCTTC
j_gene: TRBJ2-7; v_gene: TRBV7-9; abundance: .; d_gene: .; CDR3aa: CASSKGLYEQYF; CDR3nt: TGTGCCAGCAGCAAAGGACTCTACGAGCAGTACTTC
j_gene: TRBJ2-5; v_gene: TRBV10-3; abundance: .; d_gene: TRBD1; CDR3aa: CAIRPDRGGETQYF; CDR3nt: TGTGCCATCAGGCCTGACAGGGGAGGAGAGACCCAGTACTTC
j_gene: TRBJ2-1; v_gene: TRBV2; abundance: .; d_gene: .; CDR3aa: CASSPLGRGGYNEQFF; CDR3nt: TGTGCCAGCAGTCCCCTGGGCAGGGGAGGGTACAATGAGCAGTTCTTC
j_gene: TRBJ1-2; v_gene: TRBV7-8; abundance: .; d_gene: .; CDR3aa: CASSLTELANYGYTF; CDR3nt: TGTGCCAGCAGCTTAACGGAGTTAGCTAACTATGGCTACACCTTC
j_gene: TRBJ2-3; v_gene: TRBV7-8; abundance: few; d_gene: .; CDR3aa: CASSLAASGSTQYF; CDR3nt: TGTGCCAGCAGCTTAGCGGCATCGGGAAGTACGCAGTATTTT
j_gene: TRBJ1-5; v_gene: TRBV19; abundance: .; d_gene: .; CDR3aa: CASRQYSNQPQHF; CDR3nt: TGTGCCAGTAGACAATATAGCAATCAGCCCCAGCATTTT